The rows below give T cell receptor beta chains drawn from one sample of a study of cytomegalovirus exposure and HLA in healthy donors. This table comes from immunoSEQ multiplex PCR, and its TCRdb copy is limited to in-frame clones, with some not included. The table lists hundreds of thousands of clones, 83% of them singletons, with 1.2% to 1.5% in the top ten. Sequenced input: PBMCs. These receptors were obtained from a girl aged 10 to 17 in good health and CMV-seronegative. Each CDR3 is given with its conserved first and last residue. A D gene is named only where the DNA matches it firmly. Only some rows state a clone size, as once, few, many or a class for expanded clones.

j_gene: TRBJ2-1; abundance: NA; v_gene: TRBV9; d_gene: TRBD1; CDR3aa: CASSVGQGAENEQFF; CDR3nt: TGTGCCAGCAGCGTAGGGCAGGGGGCGGAAAATGAGCAGTTCTTC
j_gene: TRBJ2-7; abundance: NA; v_gene: TRBV18; d_gene: TRBD1; CDR3aa: CASSPSQDRVGSYEQYF; CDR3nt: TGTGCCAGCTCACCAAGTCAGGACAGGGTCGGATCCTACGAGCAGTACTTC
j_gene: TRBJ2-3; abundance: NA; v_gene: TRBV9; d_gene: NA; CDR3aa: CASSVGTKRTDTQYF; CDR3nt: TGTGCCAGCAGCGTCGGGACAAAACGCACAGATACGCAGTATTTT
j_gene: TRBJ2-7; abundance: once; v_gene: TRBV9; d_gene: NA; CDR3aa: CASSVGGQGLYF; CDR3nt: TGTGCCAGCAGCGTAGGGGGCCAGGGTCTGTACTTC
j_gene: TRBJ2-1; abundance: NA; v_gene: TRBV28; d_gene: NA; CDR3aa: CASSLSGVTRSYNEQFF; CDR3nt: TGTGCCAGCAGTTTATCCGGGGTAACAAGGTCCTACAATGAGCAGTTCTTC
j_gene: TRBJ1-6; abundance: NA; v_gene: TRBV6-5; d_gene: NA; CDR3aa: CASSYDGGPSPLHF; CDR3nt: TGTGCCAGCAGTTACGACGGGGGACCTTCACCCCTCCACTTT
j_gene: TRBJ1-1; abundance: NA; v_gene: TRBV28; d_gene: NA; CDR3aa: CASSLWAGGKGNTEAFF; CDR3nt: TGTGCCAGCAGTTTATGGGCGGGGGGGAAGGGGAACACTGAAGCTTTCTTT
j_gene: TRBJ1-2; abundance: once; v_gene: TRBV28; d_gene: TRBD1; CDR3aa: CASSSRRTGLTIAYGYTF; CDR3nt: TGTGCCAGCAGTTCGCGACGGACAGGGCTAACCATTGCCTATGGCTACACCTTC
j_gene: TRBJ2-5; abundance: NA; v_gene: TRBV14; d_gene: NA; CDR3aa: CASSQDWRGETQYF; CDR3nt: TGTGCCAGCAGCCAAGATTGGAGGGGAGAGACCCAGTACTTC
j_gene: TRBJ1-5; abundance: NA; v_gene: TRBV29-1; d_gene: TRBD1; CDR3aa: CSVWTGDSNQPQHF; CDR3nt: TGCAGCGTTTGGACAGGCGATAGCAATCAGCCCCAGCATTTT
j_gene: TRBJ1-3; abundance: NA; v_gene: TRBV5-1; d_gene: NA; CDR3aa: CASSLLDSPSGNTIYF; CDR3nt: TGCGCCAGCAGCCTACTTGACAGCCCCTCTGGAAACACCATATATTTT
j_gene: TRBJ2-7; abundance: NA; v_gene: TRBV5-1; d_gene: NA; CDR3aa: CASSLGSSSEQYF; CDR3nt: TGCGCCAGCAGCCTAGGGAGCAGCTCCGAGCAGTACTTC